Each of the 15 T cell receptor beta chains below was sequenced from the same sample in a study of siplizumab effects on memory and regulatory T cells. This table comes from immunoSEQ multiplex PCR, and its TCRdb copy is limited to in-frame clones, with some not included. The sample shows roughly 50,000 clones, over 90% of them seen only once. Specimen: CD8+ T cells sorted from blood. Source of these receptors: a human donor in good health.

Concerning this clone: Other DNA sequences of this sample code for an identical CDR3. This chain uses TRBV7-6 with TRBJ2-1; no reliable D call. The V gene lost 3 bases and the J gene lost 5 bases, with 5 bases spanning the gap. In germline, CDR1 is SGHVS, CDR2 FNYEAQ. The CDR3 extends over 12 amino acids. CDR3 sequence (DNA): TGTGCCAGCAGCTTGGCGGACAATGAGCAGTTCTTC. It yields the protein CASSLADNEQFF. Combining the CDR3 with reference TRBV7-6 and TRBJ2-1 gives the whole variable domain GAGVSQSPRYKVTKRGQDVALRCDPISGHVSLYWYRQALGQGPEFLTYFNYEAQQDKSGLPNDRFSAERPEGSISTLTIQRTEQRDSAMYRCASSLADNEQFFGPGTRLTVL.

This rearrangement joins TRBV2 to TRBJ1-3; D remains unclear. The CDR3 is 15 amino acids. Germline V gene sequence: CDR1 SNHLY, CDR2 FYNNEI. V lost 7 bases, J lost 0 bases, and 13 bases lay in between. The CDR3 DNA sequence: TGTGCCAGCAATCCGGACTTTAACTCTGGAAACACCATATATTTT. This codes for CASNPDFNSGNTIYF.

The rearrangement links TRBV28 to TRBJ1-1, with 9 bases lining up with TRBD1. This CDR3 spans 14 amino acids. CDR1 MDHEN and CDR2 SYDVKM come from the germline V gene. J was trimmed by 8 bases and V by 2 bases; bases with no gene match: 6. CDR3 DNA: TGTGCCAGCAGTTTACGGACAGGGGCTGGGGAAGCTTTCTTT. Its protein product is CASSLRTGAGEAFF.

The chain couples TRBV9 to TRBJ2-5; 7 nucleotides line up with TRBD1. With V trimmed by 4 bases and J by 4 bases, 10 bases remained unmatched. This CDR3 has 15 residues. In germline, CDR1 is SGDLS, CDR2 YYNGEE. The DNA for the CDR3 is TGTGCCAGCAGCCTCCGACAGGGTAGTCGAGAGACCCAGTACTTC. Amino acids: CASSLRQGSRETQYF.

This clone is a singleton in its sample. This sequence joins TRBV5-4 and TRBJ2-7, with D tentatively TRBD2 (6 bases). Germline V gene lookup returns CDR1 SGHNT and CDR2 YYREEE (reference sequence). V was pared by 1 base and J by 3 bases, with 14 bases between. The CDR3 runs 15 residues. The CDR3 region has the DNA TGTGCCAGCAGCTTGCCGGGGAGGAACGGCTACGAGCAGTACTTC. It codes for CASSLPGRNGYEQYF.

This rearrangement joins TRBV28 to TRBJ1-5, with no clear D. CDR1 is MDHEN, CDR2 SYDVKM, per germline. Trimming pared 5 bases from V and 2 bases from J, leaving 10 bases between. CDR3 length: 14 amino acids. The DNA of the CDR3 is TGTGCCAGCAGTCCCTCAGGTGGCAATCAGCCCCAGCATTTT. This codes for CASSPSGGNQPQHF. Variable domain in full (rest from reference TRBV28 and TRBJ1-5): DVKVTQSSRYLVKRTGEKVFLECVQDMDHENMFWYRQDPGLGLRLIYFSYDVKMKEKGDIPEGYSVSREKKERFSLILESASTNQTSMYLCASSPSGGNQPQHFGDGTRLSIL.

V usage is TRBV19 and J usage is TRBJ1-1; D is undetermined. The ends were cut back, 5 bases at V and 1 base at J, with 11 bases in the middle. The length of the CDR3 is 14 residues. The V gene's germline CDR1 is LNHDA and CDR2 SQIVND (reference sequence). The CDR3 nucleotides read TGTGCCAGTAGTCCCGGCAGATCGAACACTGAAGCTTTCTTT. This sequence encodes CASSPGRSNTEAFF.

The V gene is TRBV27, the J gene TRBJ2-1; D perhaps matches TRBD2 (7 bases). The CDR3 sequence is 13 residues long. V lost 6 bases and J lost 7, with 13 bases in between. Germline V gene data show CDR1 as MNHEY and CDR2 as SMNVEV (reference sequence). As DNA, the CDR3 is TGTGCCAGCAGCTGGGAGGGGGGGAATGAGCAGTTCTTC. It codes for CASSWEGGNEQFF.

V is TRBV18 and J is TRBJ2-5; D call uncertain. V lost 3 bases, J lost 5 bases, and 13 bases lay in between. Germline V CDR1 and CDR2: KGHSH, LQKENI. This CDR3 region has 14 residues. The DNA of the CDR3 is TGTGCCAGCTCACCGGGGATCCCAGAGGAGACCCAGTACTTC. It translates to CASSPGIPEETQYF.

The CDR3 DNA sequence: TGTGCCAGCAGCTCTACCATGACAGGGGAGTCCACCGGGGAGCTGTTTTTT. Its translation is CASSSTMTGESTGELFF. This chain uses TRBV7-9 with TRBJ2-2; 8 nucleotides line up with TRBD1. CDR1 SEHNR and CDR2 FQNEAQ come from the germline V gene (reference sequence). The CDR3 totals 17 residues. Losses at the gene ends were 4 bases for V and 4 bases for J; bases not matched to a gene: 11.

In DNA, the CDR3 is TGTGCCAGCAGCCTCCCCAGGCGAGCTGGGGCCAACGTCCTGACTTTC. Protein: CASSLPRRAGANVLTF. V usage is TRBV9 and J usage is TRBJ2-6, with D uncertain. Germline values: CDR1 SGDLS, CDR2 YYNGEE. V gave up 4 bases and J gave up 2 bases, with 13 bases separating them. The CDR3 consists of 16 residues.

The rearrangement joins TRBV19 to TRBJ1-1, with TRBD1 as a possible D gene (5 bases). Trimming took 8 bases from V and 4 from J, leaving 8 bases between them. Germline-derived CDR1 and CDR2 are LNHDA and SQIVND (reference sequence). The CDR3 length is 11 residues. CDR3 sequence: CASLGGTEAFF. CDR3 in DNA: TGTGCCAGTTTGGGGGGCACTGAAGCTTTCTTT.

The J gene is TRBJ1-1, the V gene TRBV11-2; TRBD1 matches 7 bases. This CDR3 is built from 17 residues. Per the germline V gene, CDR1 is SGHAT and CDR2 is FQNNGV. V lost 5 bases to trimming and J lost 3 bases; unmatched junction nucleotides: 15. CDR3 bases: TGTGCCAGCAGCCCACGACAGGGTGGCTTCAGTGACACTGAAGCTTTCTTT. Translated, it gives CASSPRQGGFSDTEAFF.

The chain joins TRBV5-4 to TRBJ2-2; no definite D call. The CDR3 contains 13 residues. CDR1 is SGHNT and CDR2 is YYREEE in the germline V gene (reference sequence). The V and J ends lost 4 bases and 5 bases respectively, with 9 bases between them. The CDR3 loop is CASSQKRTGELFF. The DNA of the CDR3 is TGTGCCAGCAGCCAAAAAAGAACCGGGGAGCTGTTTTTT. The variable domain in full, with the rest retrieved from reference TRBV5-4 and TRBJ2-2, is ETGVTQSPTHLIKTRGQQVTLRCSSQSGHNTVSWYQQALGQGPQFIFQYYREEENGRGNFPPRFSGLQFPNYSSELNVNALELDDSALYLCASSQKRTGELFFGEGSRLTVL.

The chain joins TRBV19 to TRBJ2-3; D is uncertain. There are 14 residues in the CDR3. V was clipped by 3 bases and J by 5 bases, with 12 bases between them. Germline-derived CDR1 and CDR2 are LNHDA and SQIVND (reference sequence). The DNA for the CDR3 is TGTGCCAGTAGTATCCCTCAGAGCGTAGATACGCAGTATTTT. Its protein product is CASSIPQSVDTQYF.